Listed here are 28 T cell receptor beta chains from one sample, sequenced in a study of blood T cells in healthy people across ages. It was with a sample-barcoded 5' primer and a J-beta primer mix that a second PCR of about 7 to 12 cycles was run. One entry per CDR3 protein results from TCRdb running MiXCR on the 5' RACE reads. Altogether some 900,000 distinct CDR3 sequences are present, roughly 43% being singletons, with the ten largest covering 10% to 15%. Input material: blood. The origin of the receptors is a young man in good health.

Only a few counts were recorded for this clonotype. The chain has TRBV18 and TRBJ1-6, with D unclear. Between the trimmed V and J ends, which lost 1 base and 7 bases, there was a span of 11 bases. Germline V lookup: CDR1 KGHSH, CDR2 LQKENI. The CDR3 contains 15 residues. CDR3: CASSPQGSDNSPLHF. Here the CDR3 DNA reads TGTGCCAGCTCACCACAGGGAAGTGACAATTCACCCCTCCACTTT.

The CDR3 DNA reads as TGTGCCAGCAGCGTAGCCCCGACTAGCGGGGGCACAGATACGCAGTATTTT. Its protein is CASSVAPTSGGTDTQYF. V is TRBV9 and J is TRBJ2-3, with 11 positions matching TRBD2. Germline V gene data show CDR1 as SGDLS and CDR2 as YYNGEE. The CDR3 length is 17 residues. After removal of 0 bases from V and 1 base from J, the junction contained 4 bases not matched to a gene.

V and J are TRBV7-6 and TRBJ2-4, with 9 nucleotides matching TRBD2. Matching the DNA end better, TRBJ2-5 makes the J call doubtful. The CDR3 extends over 15 amino acids. The germline V gene has CDR1 SGHVS and CDR2 FNYEAQ. The CDR3 coding sequence is TGTGCCAGCAGCCCTAGCGGGGCATTAGTAGAGACCCAGTACTTC. Its translation is CASSPSGALVETQYF.

Comments on this clonotype: One end of the junction varies from germline; a read error may be responsible. This chain uses TRBV5-6 with TRBJ2-1; 11 bases map to TRBD1. The germline V gene encodes CDR1 SGHDT and CDR2 YYEEEE. The CDR3 covers 18 residues. CDR3 nucleotide sequence: TGTGCTAGCAGCTTGGACGTTTGGACAGGGGGCTCCTACAATGTGCAGTTCTTC. Translating it yields CASSLDVWTGGSYNVQFF.

In this sample, this clonotype turned up a few times. The rearrangement joins TRBV7-2 to TRBJ2-7; D gene uncertain. The CDR3 is 14 residues long. Germline V gene data show CDR1 as SGHTA and CDR2 as FQGNSA. V was cut by 1 base and J by 5 bases, with 12 bases left in between. CDR3 nucleotides: TGTGCCAGCAGCTTAGATCTAGAGTCCCACGAGCAGTACTTC. Its protein is CASSLDLESHEQYF.

This chain connects TRBV7-9 to TRBJ1-4, with 7 bases aligning to TRBD1. CDR1 and CDR2 (germline): SEHNR, FQNEAQ (reference sequence). J was trimmed by 8 bases and V by 5 bases; bases with no gene match: 5. The CDR3 totals 13 residues. Here the CDR3 reads CASSPTGAEKLFF. The CDR3 region has the DNA TGTGCCAGCAGCCCAACAGGGGCCGAAAAACTGTTTTTT.

This chain connects TRBV7-2 to TRBJ1-4; tentatively, D is TRBD1 (5 bases). The CDR3 spans 14 residues. The germline gives CDR1 SGHTA, CDR2 FQGNSA. The V end was cut by 1 base, the J end by 7 bases, with 10 bases between. The CDR3 nucleotides are TGTGCCAGCAGCTTAGGGGCAGGGAGTGAAAAACTGTTTTTT. Translating gives CASSLGAGSEKLFF. Together with reference TRBV7-2 and TRBJ1-4, the CDR3 gives the full variable domain: GAGVSQSPSNKVTEKGKDVELRCDPISGHTALYWYRQSLGQGLEFLIYFQGNSAPDKSGLPSDRFSAERTGGSVSTLTIQRTQQEDSAVYLCASSLGAGSEKLFFGSGTQLSVL.

This chain links TRBV5-6 with TRBJ2-3; tentatively, D is TRBD2 (5 bases). There are 13 residues in the CDR3. Germline lookup yields CDR1 SGHDT and CDR2 YYEEEE. V lost 4 bases and J 2 bases, leaving 8 bases between the germline ends. The CDR3 bases are TGTGCCAGCAGCGCCGGGAACACAGATACGCAGTATTTT. Amino acid sequence: CASSAGNTDTQYF.

V and J are TRBV27 and TRBJ2-5, with D maybe TRBD1 (5 bases). Germline V gene lookup returns CDR1 MNHEY and CDR2 SMNVEV (reference sequence). The CDR3 is 17 amino acids. V was cut by 1 base and J by 4 bases, with 19 bases left in between. The CDR3 loop is CASSLYTLTGGRETQYF. DNA of the CDR3: TGTGCCAGCAGTTTATACACGCTCACAGGCGGCAGAGAGACCCAGTACTTC.

This clonotype appeared a few times. This chain links TRBV4-1 with TRBJ2-7; D call uncertain. The germline V gene has CDR1 MGHRA and CDR2 YSYEKL. The length of the CDR3 is 14 residues. V dropped 1 base and J dropped 0 bases, with 7 bases sitting between them. The CDR3 nucleotides read TGCGCCAGCAGCCAAGTCCAAGCCTCCTACGAGCAGTACTTC. Amino acids: CASSQVQASYEQYF.

The V call is TRBV7-9, the J call TRBJ2-7, with unresolved D. From germline, CDR1 is SEHNR and CDR2 FQNEAQ (reference sequence). The CDR3 is 16 amino acids. Between the trimmed V and J ends, which lost 2 bases and 1 base, there was a span of 15 bases. CDR3 protein: CASSLLGSGPSYEQYF. In DNA form, the CDR3 reads TGTGCCAGCAGCTTACTTGGGTCAGGTCCATCCTACGAGCAGTACTTC.

The V and J genes are TRBV27 and TRBJ2-3, with D unresolved. V dropped 5 bases and J dropped 7 bases, with 10 bases sitting between them. CDR1 MNHEY and CDR2 SMNVEV come from the germline V gene (reference sequence). CDR3 length equals 12 residues. The CDR3 sequence: CASSTTANTQYF. The CDR3 DNA is TGTGCCAGCAGTACAACAGCCAATACGCAGTATTTT.

V is TRBV5-1 and J is TRBJ1-4; maybe TRBD1 (6 bases). In germline, CDR1 is SGHRS, CDR2 YFSETQ. The CDR3 spans 15 residues. The V end was cut by 1 base, the J end by 7 bases, with 14 bases between. CDR3 amino acids: CASSLMERGGEKLFF. DNA for the CDR3: TGCGCCAGCAGCTTGATGGAGCGAGGGGGTGAAAAACTGTTTTTT.

This chain joins TRBV7-9 and TRBJ2-5; D is perhaps TRBD1 (6 bases). The CDR3 length is 15 residues. The V end lost 5 bases, the J end lost 1 base, and 14 bases lay between the germline ends. CDR1 is SEHNR and CDR2 is FQNEAQ in the germline V gene (reference sequence). CDR3 nucleotides: TGTGCCAGCAGCGACCGGGACAACTTCCAAGAGACCCAGTACTTC. Amino acid sequence: CASSDRDNFQETQYF.

This clonotype was seen a few times. The chain employs TRBV20-1 and TRBJ2-1; D is uncertain. The V and J ends lost 1 base and 10 bases respectively, with 8 bases between them. This CDR3 has 11 amino acids. CDR1 and CDR2 from the germline V gene are DFQATT and SNEGSKA (reference sequence). This chain's CDR3 is CSARVLGEQFF. The CDR3 region has the DNA TGCAGTGCTAGAGTGTTGGGGGAGCAGTTCTTC.

This clonotype was counted between two and nine times. The chain employs TRBV7-9 and TRBJ1-4; D possibly corresponds to TRBD1 (6 bases). The germline CDR1 and CDR2 sequences are SEHNR and FQNEAQ (reference sequence). The CDR3 contains 14 residues. V lost 10 bases and J lost 6, with 18 bases in between. The CDR3 loop reads CATGLTGGDEKLFF. In DNA form, the CDR3 reads TGTGCCACCGGCCTAACCGGGGGCGATGAAAAACTGTTTTTT.

This clonotype occurred many times. This sequence joins TRBV27 and TRBJ1-2; D perhaps matches TRBD1 (5 bases). Trimming pared 3 bases from V and 4 bases from J, leaving 12 bases between. The CDR3 has 14 residues. Germline V lookup: CDR1 MNHEY, CDR2 SMNVEV (reference sequence). The CDR3 bases are TGTGCCAGCAGTTTTAACAGGAGGGTCTATGGCTACACCTTC. This codes for CASSFNRRVYGYTF.

This clonotype was picked up a small number of times. The V call is TRBV7-9, the J call TRBJ2-1; no clear D gene. V lost 2 bases, J lost 6 bases, and 11 bases lay in between. The CDR3 sequence is 14 residues long. Germline V CDR1 and CDR2: SEHNR, FQNEAQ (reference sequence). The CDR3 coding sequence is TGTGCCAGCAGCTTAAGTTACAGTGGCAATGAGCAGTTCTTC. Protein sequence: CASSLSYSGNEQFF.

The V and J genes are TRBV4-1 and TRBJ2-2; 10 nucleotides agree with TRBD2. The CDR3 loop spans 18 amino acids. V shed 0 bases and J 7 bases; nucleotides not matched to a gene: 11. Germline loops: CDR1 MGHRA, CDR2 YSYEKL. The CDR3 is CASSQDPPLAGEVGELFF. DNA for the CDR3: TGCGCCAGCAGCCAAGATCCCCCCCTAGCGGGGGAGGTCGGGGAGCTGTTTTTT.

V and J are TRBV20-1 and TRBJ2-3; the D gene is possibly TRBD2 (5 bases). Germline V gene sequence: CDR1 DFQATT, CDR2 SNEGSKA (reference sequence). This CDR3 is built from 14 residues. V lost 1 base and J 6 bases, leaving 14 bases between the germline ends. The CDR3 loop is CSARVRSRGDTQYF. CDR3 sequence (DNA): TGCAGTGCTAGAGTGAGGTCCCGGGGTGATACGCAGTATTTT.

This chain uses TRBV20-1 with TRBJ1-2, with unresolved D. V was pared by 3 bases and J by 4 bases, with 9 bases between. Germline CDR1 and CDR2: DFQATT and SNEGSKA (reference sequence). The CDR3 consists of 12 residues. The CDR3 here is CSASWLRYGYTF. For the CDR3, the DNA is TGCAGTGCTAGCTGGCTCCGCTATGGCTACACCTTC.

This clonotype was observed a handful of times. The V gene is TRBV12-3 or TRBV12-4, the J gene TRBJ2-5; weak D call: TRBD2 (5 bases). V lost 0 bases to trimming and J lost 3 bases, with 11 bases between them. CDR3 length: 15 residues. The CDR3 here is CASSLALWTEETQYF. The CDR3 nucleotides read TGTGCCAGCAGTTTAGCGCTATGGACTGAAGAGACCCAGTACTTC.

V is TRBV7-2 and J is TRBJ1-3, with a weak D call TRBD1 (6 bases). The CDR3 spans 14 residues. Trimming stripped 0 bases from V and 3 bases from J, with 6 bases between. Germline V gene lookup returns CDR1 SGHTA and CDR2 FQGNSA. The CDR3 nucleotides are TGTGCCAGCAGCTTAGCCAGGGGTGGAAACACCATATATTTT. Translation gives CASSLARGGNTIYF.

The chain is built from TRBV12-3 or TRBV12-4 and TRBJ1-2, with 7 bases matching TRBD1. Trimming cost V 5 bases and J 6 bases; bases outside gene matches: 6. CDR3 length: 13 residues. The DNA for the CDR3 is TGTGCCAGCAGTGTTTTAGGGGGCAATGGCTACACCTTC. Translation: CASSVLGGNGYTF.

This clonotype has more than one count but fewer than ten. The rearrangement uses TRBV6-2 or TRBV6-3 and TRBJ1-1; D uncertain. V lost 6 bases, J lost 0 bases, and 8 bases lay in between. This CDR3 is 13 amino acids long. Germline V gene lookup returns CDR1 MNHEY and CDR2 SVGEGT. CDR3 amino acids: CASRPRMNTEAFF. CDR3 bases: TGTGCCAGCAGGCCGCGAATGAACACTGAAGCTTTCTTT.

The chain recombines TRBV6-5 with TRBJ2-1, with 10 positions matching TRBD2. CDR3 length: 15 amino acids. The junction had 9 bases not matched to a gene; V was cut back by 4 bases and J by 9 bases. Germline lookup yields CDR1 MNHEY and CDR2 SVGAGI. CDR3 residues: CASSFRAGGAGEQFF. The DNA of the CDR3 is TGTGCCAGCAGTTTCCGAGCGGGAGGGGCGGGTGAGCAGTTCTTC.

CDR3 DNA: TGTGCCAGCAGTTTAGTGCGGGGGGACGCAGATACGCAGTATTTT. This sequence encodes CASSLVRGDADTQYF. The V call is TRBV27, the J call TRBJ2-3, with 8 bases identical to TRBD2. Germline CDR1 and CDR2: MNHEY and SMNVEV (reference sequence). The CDR3 spans 15 residues. V lost 2 bases to trimming and J lost 4 bases; unmatched junction nucleotides: 5.

This clonotype was picked up a small number of times. V and J are TRBV3-1 and TRBJ2-1; tentatively, D is TRBD2 (5 bases). The CDR3 contains 14 residues. CDR1 LGHDT and CDR2 YNNKEL come from the germline V gene (reference sequence). Trimming stripped 1 base from V and 5 bases from J, with 9 bases between. The CDR3 DNA is TGTGCCAGCAGCCAAGGACTCGGGGACAATGAGCAGTTCTTC. Protein: CASSQGLGDNEQFF.